These 14 T cell receptor beta chains came from one sample sequenced in a study of Graves' ophthalmopathy and Graves' hyperthyroidism. Beta-chain TCR CDR3 regions were amplified from RNA transcripts. Amplification began with first-round RT-PCR using HTBI primers, then second-round multiplex PCR was performed. TCRdb reprocessed the multiplex PCR reads with MiXCR, giving one entry per CDR3 protein. The table records roughly 380,000 distinct CDR3 sequences, about 16% of them present only once. The sequencing sample was made of peripheral blood. The origin of the receptors is a woman younger than 35 with stable Graves' hyperthyroidism.

This clonotype was seen repeatedly, ten times or more. The CDR3: CASSYSRGIGDQPQHF. The CDR3 bases are TGTGCCAGCAGTTACTCGAGGGGGATCGGCGATCAGCCCCAGCATTTT. The chain recombines TRBV6-5 with TRBJ1-5, with D possibly matching TRBD1 (6 bases). This CDR3 is 16 amino acids long. The V and J ends lost 0 bases and 5 bases respectively, with 14 bases between them. CDR1 MNHEY and CDR2 SVGAGI come from the germline V gene.

This clonotype was observed at least ten times. V is TRBV20-1 and J is TRBJ2-5; the D gene is possibly TRBD1 (5 bases). Trimming left V 4 bases short and J 1 base short, with 25 bases between. Germline V lookup: CDR1 DFQATT, CDR2 SNEGSKA (reference sequence). The CDR3 has 18 residues. CDR3 nucleotide sequence: TGCAGTGCTAATCTGGGTCCTGGTGACAGCTCGTTCCAAGAGACCCAGTACTTC. Translating it yields CSANLGPGDSSFQETQYF.

The chain combines TRBV7-2 with TRBJ1-6, with 7 bases that match TRBD1. The CDR3 extends over 14 amino acids. Germline values: CDR1 SGHTA, CDR2 FQGNSA. The ends lost 2 bases at V and 7 bases at J; junction bases unmatched: 2. CDR3 sequence: CASSLRGRNSPLHF. CDR3 bases: TGTGCCAGCAGCTTAAGGGGGCGAAATTCACCCCTCCACTTT.

This clonotype was counted ten times or more. This chain uses TRBV19 with TRBJ1-5; D gene unclear. Germline V gene sequence: CDR1 LNHDA, CDR2 SQIVND (reference sequence). With 4 bases removed from V and 0 bases from J, the gap between germline ends came to 10 bases. This CDR3 has 15 residues. CDR3 DNA: TGTGCCAGTAGTAGTCGTATGGGTAGCAATCAGCCCCAGCATTTT. This encodes CASSSRMGSNQPQHF. Together with reference TRBV19 and TRBJ1-5, the CDR3 gives the full variable domain: DGGITQSPKYLFRKEGQNVTLSCEQNLNHDAMYWYRQDPGQGLRLIYYSQIVNDFQKGDIAEGYSVSREKKESFPLTVTSAQKNPTAFYLCASSSRMGSNQPQHFGDGTRLSIL.

The J gene is TRBJ1-1, the V gene TRBV19; 8 bases fit TRBD1. Per the germline V gene, CDR1 is LNHDA and CDR2 is SQIVND (reference sequence). The CDR3 consists of 15 residues. J was trimmed by 6 bases and V by 5 bases; bases with no gene match: 11. The CDR3 DNA follows: TGTGCCAGTAGTCATTTCGGACAGGGCGCTTCTGAAGCTTTCTTT. Amino acid sequence: CASSHFGQGASEAFF.

This clonotype was observed a handful of times. A much more abundant neighbour one base away suggests this may be a read error. The genes are TRBV12-3 or TRBV12-4 and TRBJ1-5, with D possibly matching TRBD1 (5 bases). V lost 5 bases and J 7 bases, leaving 15 bases between the germline ends. The CDR3 contains 14 residues. The CDR3 loop reads CASSEVGGVQPQHF. CDR3 in DNA: TGTGCCAGCAGTGAGGTTGGGGGTGTGCAGCCCCAGCATTTT.

This clonotype was observed at least ten times. The V gene is TRBV7-2, the J gene TRBJ2-4, with a tentative D call TRBD1 (5 bases). V was cut by 1 base and J by 6 bases, with 10 bases left in between. From germline, CDR1 is SGHTA and CDR2 FQGNSA. This CDR3 is built from 14 residues. In nucleotides, the CDR3 is TGTGCCAGCAGCTTAGACCGACAGTTAAACATTCAGTACTTC. Translated: CASSLDRQLNIQYF.

The chain has TRBV6-5 and TRBJ1-1; D remains ambiguous. CDR3 length equals 14 residues. Germline-derived CDR1 and CDR2 are MNHEY and SVGAGI. V lost 4 bases, J lost 1 base, and 10 bases lay in between. The CDR3 DNA follows: TGTGCCAGCAGTTCCCCAGGTAGGAACACTGAAGCTTTCTTT. Translation gives CASSSPGRNTEAFF.

This clonotype was seen ten or more times. The chain couples TRBV12-3 or TRBV12-4 to TRBJ1-5; D remains unclear. The CDR3 consists of 12 residues. The V and J ends lost 6 bases and 3 bases respectively, with 6 bases between them. The CDR3 DNA reads as TGTGCCAGCAGCCCCACCAATCAGCCCCAGCATTTT. Translation gives CASSPTNQPQHF.

This clonotype was recorded at least ten times. The V gene is TRBV7-3, the J gene TRBJ1-1; D remains ambiguous. V was shortened by 1 base and J by 4 bases, with 13 bases between the two germline ends. The CDR3 totals 15 residues. Germline V lookup: CDR1 SGHTA, CDR2 FQGTGA. In DNA form, the CDR3 reads TGTGCCAGCAGCTTAATGGGTGGGCTTGGCACTGAAGCTTTCTTT. It encodes CASSLMGGLGTEAFF. The full variable domain, with the rest looked up from reference TRBV7-3 and TRBJ1-1, is GAGVSQTPSNKVTEKGKYVELRCDPISGHTALYWYRQSLGQGPEFLIYFQGTGAADDSGLPNDRFFAVRPEGSVSTLKIQRTERGDSAVYLCASSLMGGLGTEAFFGQGTRLTVV.

This clonotype was seen a few times. Because it lacks the conserved phenylalanine or tryptophan at the end, this CDR3 is likely a read error. The limits of the CDR3 on the DNA are not certain, so only TCRdb's listed CDR3 is given. The rearrangement uses TRBV7-9 and TRBJ1-1; the table's D call, TRBD1, has no DNA check behind it. The CDR3 extends over 12 residues, inclusive of both ends. The germline V gene encodes CDR1 SEHNR and CDR2 FQNEAQ (reference sequence). The CDR3 sequence: CASSLDAGDALV.

There are many counts of this clonotype. The V call is TRBV20-1, the J call TRBJ2-7; either TRBD1 or TRBD2 may supply D (5 bases each). V was clipped by 4 bases and J by 6 bases, with 13 bases between them. This CDR3 is 12 amino acids long. CDR1 is DFQATT and CDR2 is SNEGSKA in the germline V gene (reference sequence). CDR3 loop: CSATGQGTEQYF. Written as DNA, the CDR3 is TGCAGTGCTACGGGGCAGGGAACCGAGCAGTACTTC.

This clonotype has at least ten counts. This chain uses TRBV9 with TRBJ2-7; 7 bases map to TRBD1. The CDR3 has 14 residues. The germline CDR1 and CDR2 sequences are SGDLS and YYNGEE. The J segment lost 0 bases and the V segment lost 4 bases, leaving 4 bases of the junction unmatched. CDR3 sequence (DNA): TGTGCCAGCAGCCCGAGGGACAGCTCCTACGAGCAGTACTTC. It yields the protein CASSPRDSSYEQYF.

This clonotype was picked up many times. Sequence at one end of the junction differs from germline and may be a read error. The rearrangement uses TRBV10-1 and TRBJ2-5; the D is unclear. The CDR3 is 13 amino acids. Germline V lookup: CDR1 WNHNN, CDR2 SYGVQD (reference sequence). CDR3 residues: CASSEGPDETRYF. The CDR3, as DNA: TGCGCCAGCAGTGAAGGTCCTGATGAGACCCGGTACTTC.